This T cell receptor (beta chain) was retrieved from a study of shared clonotypes between healthy human individuals. The CDR3 has 13 residues. The germline V and J ends were trimmed by 8 bases and 0 bases, with 8 bases remaining between them. Germline lookup yields CDR1 MNHEY and CDR2 SVGAGI. About 280 ng DNA, roughly 27,000 T cell genomes, went into unsorted PBMC replicate PCRs. Authors' methods: Sequence data from immunoSEQ were junction-only and lacked quality scores; consequently, filtering differed. The assay was immunoSEQ multiplex PCR, and TCRdb's table has in-frame clones only and misses some. The V and J calls and clone size come from that table; D and trimming were worked out from the DNA. The sample records approximately 510,000 clones, 79% being singletons.

The sample comprised PBMCs. The clonotype was recovered from a woman aged 40 to 50 in good health. Some clones in this sample may be carry-over from other donors' samples. The chain employs TRBV6-5 and TRBJ1-3; D gene unclear. The CDR3 nucleotides read TGTGCCAGCCATCGAGGCTCTGGAAACACCATATATTTT. The encoded protein is CASHRGSGNTIYF.